This T cell receptor beta chain was recovered during a study of Tregs in tolerant kidney transplant recipients. With respect to this clone: Antigen: not known.

Measured with immunoSEQ multiplex PCR; TCRdb has only the in-frame clones, and not every one. Of some 250,000 clones detected, about four fifths appear once; the ten largest clones hold 0.64%. Unstimulated Tregs (CD4+CD25+CD127-) and CD4+CD25- non-Tregs were sorted from PBMCs. This CDR3 is 14 amino acids long. Germline V gene data show CDR1 as SEHNR and CDR2 as FQNEAQ (reference sequence). With 5 bases removed from V and 4 bases from J, the gap between germline ends came to 15 bases. Study observations and caveats: This study did not directly address biological reproducibility. Activated donor B cell expansion appeared to reveal the most relevant donor-specific TCRbeta repertoire.

The chain recombines TRBV7-9 with TRBJ2-7; D is perhaps TRBD1 or TRBD2 (5 bases each). This receptor was taken from a human donor in good health. Sequencing was carried out using CD4+ T cells from blood. The CDR3 loop is CASSLPRGAYEQYF. The DNA for the CDR3 is TGTGCCAGCAGCCTCCCGAGAGGGGCTTACGAGCAGTACTTC.